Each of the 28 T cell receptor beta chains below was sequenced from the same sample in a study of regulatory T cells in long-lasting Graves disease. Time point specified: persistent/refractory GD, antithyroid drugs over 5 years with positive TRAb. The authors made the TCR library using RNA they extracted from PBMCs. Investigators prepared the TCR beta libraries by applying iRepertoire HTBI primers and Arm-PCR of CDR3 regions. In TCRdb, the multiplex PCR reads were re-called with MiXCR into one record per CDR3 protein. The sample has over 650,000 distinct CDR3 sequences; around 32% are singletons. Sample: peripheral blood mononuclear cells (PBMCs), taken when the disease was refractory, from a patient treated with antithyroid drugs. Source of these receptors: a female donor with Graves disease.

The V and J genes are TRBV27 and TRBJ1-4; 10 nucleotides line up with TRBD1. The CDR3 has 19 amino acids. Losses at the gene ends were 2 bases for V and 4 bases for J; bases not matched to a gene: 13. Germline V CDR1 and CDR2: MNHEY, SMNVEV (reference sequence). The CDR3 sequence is CASSLLAPGTGALNEKLFF. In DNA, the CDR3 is TGTGCCAGCAGTTTACTCGCCCCCGGGACAGGGGCCCTTAATGAAAAACTGTTTTTT.

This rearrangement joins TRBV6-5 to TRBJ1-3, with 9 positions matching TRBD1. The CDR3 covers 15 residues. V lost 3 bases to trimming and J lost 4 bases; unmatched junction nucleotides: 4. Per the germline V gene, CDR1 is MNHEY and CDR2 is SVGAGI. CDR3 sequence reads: CASSYQQGAGNTIYF. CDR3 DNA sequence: TGTGCCAGCAGTTATCAACAGGGGGCCGGAAACACCATATATTTT.

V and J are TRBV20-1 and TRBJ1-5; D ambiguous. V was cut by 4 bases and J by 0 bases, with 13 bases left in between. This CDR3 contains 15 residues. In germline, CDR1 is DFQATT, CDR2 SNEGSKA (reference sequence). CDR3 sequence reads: CSAKDKSGSNQPQHF. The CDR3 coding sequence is TGCAGTGCTAAAGATAAGAGCGGTAGCAATCAGCCCCAGCATTTT.

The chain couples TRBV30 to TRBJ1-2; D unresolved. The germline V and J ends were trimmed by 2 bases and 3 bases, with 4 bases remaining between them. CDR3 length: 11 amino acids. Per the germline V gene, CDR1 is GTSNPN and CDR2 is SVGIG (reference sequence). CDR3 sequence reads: CAWSRDYGYTF. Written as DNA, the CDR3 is TGTGCCTGGAGTAGAGACTATGGCTACACCTTC.

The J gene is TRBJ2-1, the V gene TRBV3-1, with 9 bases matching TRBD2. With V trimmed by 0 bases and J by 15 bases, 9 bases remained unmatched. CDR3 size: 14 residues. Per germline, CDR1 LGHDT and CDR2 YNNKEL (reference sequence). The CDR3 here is CASSQDQLASGMFF. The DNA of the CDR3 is TGTGCCAGCAGCCAAGATCAGTTGGCTAGCGGGATGTTCTTC.

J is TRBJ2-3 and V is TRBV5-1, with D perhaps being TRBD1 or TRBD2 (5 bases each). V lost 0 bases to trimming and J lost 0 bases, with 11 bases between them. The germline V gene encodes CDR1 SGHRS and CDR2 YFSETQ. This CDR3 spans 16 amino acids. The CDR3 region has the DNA TGCGCCAGCAGCTTGGGATTCCGGGACAGCACAGATACGCAGTATTTT. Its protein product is CASSLGFRDSTDTQYF. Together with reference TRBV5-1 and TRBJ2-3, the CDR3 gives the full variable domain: KAGVTQTPRYLIKTRGQQVTLSCSPISGHRSVSWYQQTPGQGLQFLFEYFSETQRNKGNFPGRFSGRQFSNSRSEMNVSTLELGDSALYLCASSLGFRDSTDTQYFGPGTRLTVL.

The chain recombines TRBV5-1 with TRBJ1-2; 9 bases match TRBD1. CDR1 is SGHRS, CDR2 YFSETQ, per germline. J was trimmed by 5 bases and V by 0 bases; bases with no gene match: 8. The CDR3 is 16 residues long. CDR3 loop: CASSLVQGAFSYGYTF. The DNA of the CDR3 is TGCGCCAGCAGCTTGGTACAGGGGGCCTTTTCTTATGGCTACACCTTC.

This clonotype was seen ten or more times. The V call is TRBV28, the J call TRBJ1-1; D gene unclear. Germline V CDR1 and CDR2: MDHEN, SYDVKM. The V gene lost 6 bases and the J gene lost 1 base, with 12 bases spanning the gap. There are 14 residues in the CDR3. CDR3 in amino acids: CASSLTVRNTEAFF. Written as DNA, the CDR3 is TGTGCCAGCAGCTTAACGGTGAGGAACACTGAAGCTTTCTTT.

CDR3 sequence (DNA): TGTGCCAGCAGTTACCCCAATCTGGGGCTGGATGGCTACACCTTC. Amino acids: CASSYPNLGLDGYTF. This chain links TRBV6-9 with TRBJ1-2; D perhaps matches TRBD1 (5 bases). Germline CDR1 MNHGY, CDR2 SVAAGI. There are 15 residues in the CDR3. The V gene lost 3 bases and the J gene lost 6 bases, with 17 bases spanning the gap.

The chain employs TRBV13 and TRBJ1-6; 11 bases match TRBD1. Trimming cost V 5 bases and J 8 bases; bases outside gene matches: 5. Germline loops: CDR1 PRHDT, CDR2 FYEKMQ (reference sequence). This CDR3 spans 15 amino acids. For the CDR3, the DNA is TGTGCCAGCAGCCGGGACAGGGGGAGGCATTCACCCCTCCACTTT. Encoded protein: CASSRDRGRHSPLHF.

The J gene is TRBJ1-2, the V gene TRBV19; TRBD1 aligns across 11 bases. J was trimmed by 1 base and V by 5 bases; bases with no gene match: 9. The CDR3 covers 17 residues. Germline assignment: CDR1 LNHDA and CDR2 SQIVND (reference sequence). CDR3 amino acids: CASSPWDRGSGNYGYTF. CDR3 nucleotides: TGTGCCAGTAGTCCCTGGGACAGGGGGTCGGGTAACTATGGCTACACCTTC.

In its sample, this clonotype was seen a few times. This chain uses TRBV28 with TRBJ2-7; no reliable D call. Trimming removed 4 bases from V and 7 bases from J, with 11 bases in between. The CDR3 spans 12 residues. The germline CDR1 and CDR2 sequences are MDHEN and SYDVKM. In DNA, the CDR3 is TGTGCCAGCAGTTACGTACTTCGGGAGCAGTACTTC. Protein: CASSYVLREQYF.

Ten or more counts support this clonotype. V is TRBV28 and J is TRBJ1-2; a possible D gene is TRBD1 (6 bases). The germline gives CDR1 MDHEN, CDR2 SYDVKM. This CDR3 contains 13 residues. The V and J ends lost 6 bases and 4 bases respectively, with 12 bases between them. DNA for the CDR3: TGTGCCAGCAGACCCACAGGGTTCTATGGCTACACCTTC. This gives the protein CASRPTGFYGYTF.

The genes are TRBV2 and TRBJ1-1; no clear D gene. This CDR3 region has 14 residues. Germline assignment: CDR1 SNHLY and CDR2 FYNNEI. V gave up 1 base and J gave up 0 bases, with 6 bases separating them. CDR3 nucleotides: TGTGCCAGCAGTGAAGAGGCGGTGAACACTGAAGCTTTCTTT. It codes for CASSEEAVNTEAFF.

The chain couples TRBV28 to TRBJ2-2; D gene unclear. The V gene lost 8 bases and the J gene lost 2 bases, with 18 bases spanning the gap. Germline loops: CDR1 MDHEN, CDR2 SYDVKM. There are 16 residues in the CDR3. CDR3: CASCPGGWRNTGELFF. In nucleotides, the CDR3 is TGTGCCAGCTGTCCAGGTGGATGGCGAAACACCGGGGAGCTGTTTTTT.

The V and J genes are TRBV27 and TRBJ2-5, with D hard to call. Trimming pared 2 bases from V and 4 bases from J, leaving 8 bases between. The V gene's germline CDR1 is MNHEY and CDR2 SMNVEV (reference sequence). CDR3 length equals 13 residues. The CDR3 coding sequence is TGTGCCAGCAGTTTACATTACGCAGAGACCCAGTACTTC. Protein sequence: CASSLHYAETQYF.

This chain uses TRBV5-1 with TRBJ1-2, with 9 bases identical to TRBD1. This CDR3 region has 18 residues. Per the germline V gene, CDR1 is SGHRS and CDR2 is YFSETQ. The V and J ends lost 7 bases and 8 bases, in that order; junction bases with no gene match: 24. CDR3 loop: CASAPDGTGIGAWRGYTF. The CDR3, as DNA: TGCGCCAGCGCCCCTGATGGGACAGGGATAGGGGCCTGGAGAGGCTACACCTTC. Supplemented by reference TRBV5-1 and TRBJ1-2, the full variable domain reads KAGVTQTPRYLIKTRGQQVTLSCSPISGHRSVSWYQQTPGQGLQFLFEYFSETQRNKGNFPGRFSGRQFSNSRSEMNVSTLELGDSALYLCASAPDGTGIGAWRGYTFGSGTRLTVV.

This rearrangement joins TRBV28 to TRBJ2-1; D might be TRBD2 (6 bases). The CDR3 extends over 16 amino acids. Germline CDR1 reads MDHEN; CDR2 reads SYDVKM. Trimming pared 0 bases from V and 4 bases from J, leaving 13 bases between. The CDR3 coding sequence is TGTGCCAGCAGTTTATGGGACTACCCCCTTTACAATGAGCAGTTCTTC. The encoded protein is CASSLWDYPLYNEQFF.

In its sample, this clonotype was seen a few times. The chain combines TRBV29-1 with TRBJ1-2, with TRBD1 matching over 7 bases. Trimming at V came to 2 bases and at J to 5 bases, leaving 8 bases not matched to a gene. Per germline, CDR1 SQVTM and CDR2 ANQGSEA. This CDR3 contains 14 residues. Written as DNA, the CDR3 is TGCAGCGTTGAACTCTTCGACAGGGATTATGGCTACACCTTC. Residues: CSVELFDRDYGYTF.

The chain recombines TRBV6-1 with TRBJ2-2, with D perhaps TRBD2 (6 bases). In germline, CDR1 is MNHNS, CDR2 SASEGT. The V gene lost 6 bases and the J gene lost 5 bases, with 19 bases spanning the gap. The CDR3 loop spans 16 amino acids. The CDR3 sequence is CASSPRVGGGTGELFF. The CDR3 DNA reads TGTGCCAGCAGCCCAAGGGTGGGAGGTGGAACCGGGGAGCTGTTTTTT.

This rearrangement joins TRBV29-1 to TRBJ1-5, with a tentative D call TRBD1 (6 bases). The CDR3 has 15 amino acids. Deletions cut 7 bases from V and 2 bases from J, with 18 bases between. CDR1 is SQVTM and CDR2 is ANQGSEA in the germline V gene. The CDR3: CSDTGIGKGNQPQHF. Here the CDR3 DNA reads TGCAGCGACACAGGGATCGGTAAGGGCAATCAGCCCCAGCATTTT. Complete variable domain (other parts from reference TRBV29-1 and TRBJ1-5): SAVISQKPSRDICQRGTSLTIQCQVDSQVTMMFWYRQQPGQSLTLIATANQGSEATYESGFVIDKFPISRPNLTFSTLTVSNMSPEDSSIYLCSDTGIGKGNQPQHFGDGTRLSIL.

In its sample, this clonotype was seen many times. The DNA of the CDR3 is TGTGCCAGCGCCCTCGGACTGAACACTGAAGCTTTCTTT. Translation: CASALGLNTEAFF. This chain uses TRBV12-3 or TRBV12-4 with TRBJ1-1, with no clear D. V lost 8 bases and J 0 bases, leaving 10 bases between the germline ends. CDR3 length: 13 residues.

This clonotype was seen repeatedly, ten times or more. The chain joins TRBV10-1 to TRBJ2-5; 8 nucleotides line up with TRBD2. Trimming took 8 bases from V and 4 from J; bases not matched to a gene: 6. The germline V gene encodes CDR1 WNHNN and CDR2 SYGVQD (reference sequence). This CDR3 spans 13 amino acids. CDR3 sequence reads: CASGGTRRETQYF. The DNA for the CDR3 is TGCGCCAGCGGGGGGACTAGGCGAGAGACCCAGTACTTC.

Here the CDR3 DNA reads TGTGCCAGCAGTCCCCCCGGGACAGGGAGGTACGAGCAGTACTTC. It translates to CASSPPGTGRYEQYF. The chain links TRBV12-3 or TRBV12-4 to TRBJ2-7; 9 bases line up with TRBD1. The CDR3 sequence is 15 residues long. The J segment lost 4 bases and the V segment lost 5 bases, leaving 9 bases of the junction unmatched.

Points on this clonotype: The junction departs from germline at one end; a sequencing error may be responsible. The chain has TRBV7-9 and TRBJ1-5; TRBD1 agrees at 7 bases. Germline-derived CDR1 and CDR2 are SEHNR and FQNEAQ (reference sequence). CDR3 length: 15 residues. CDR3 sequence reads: CTSSEDRAYNQPQHF. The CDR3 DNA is TGTACCAGCAGCGAAGACAGGGCCTATAATCAGCCCCAGCATTTT.

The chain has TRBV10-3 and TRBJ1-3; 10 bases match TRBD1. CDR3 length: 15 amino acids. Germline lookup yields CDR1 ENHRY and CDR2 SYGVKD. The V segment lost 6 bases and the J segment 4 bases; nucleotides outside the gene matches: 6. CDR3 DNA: TGTGCCATCAGCAACGGGACAGGGGCCGGAAACACCATATATTTT. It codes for CAISNGTGAGNTIYF.

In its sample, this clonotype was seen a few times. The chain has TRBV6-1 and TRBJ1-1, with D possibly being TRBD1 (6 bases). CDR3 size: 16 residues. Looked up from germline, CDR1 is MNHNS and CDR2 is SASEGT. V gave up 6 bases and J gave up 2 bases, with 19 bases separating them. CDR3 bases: TGTGCCAGCAGCAGAAACGGGCAGGGGCCAAACACTGAAGCTTTCTTT. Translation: CASSRNGQGPNTEAFF.

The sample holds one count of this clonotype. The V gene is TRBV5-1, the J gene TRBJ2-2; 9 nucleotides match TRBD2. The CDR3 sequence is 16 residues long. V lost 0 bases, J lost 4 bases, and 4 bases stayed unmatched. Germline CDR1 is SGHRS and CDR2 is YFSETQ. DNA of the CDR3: TGCGCCAGCAGCTTGGTAGGGACTAGCCCCACCGGGGAGCTGTTTTTT. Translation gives CASSLVGTSPTGELFF.